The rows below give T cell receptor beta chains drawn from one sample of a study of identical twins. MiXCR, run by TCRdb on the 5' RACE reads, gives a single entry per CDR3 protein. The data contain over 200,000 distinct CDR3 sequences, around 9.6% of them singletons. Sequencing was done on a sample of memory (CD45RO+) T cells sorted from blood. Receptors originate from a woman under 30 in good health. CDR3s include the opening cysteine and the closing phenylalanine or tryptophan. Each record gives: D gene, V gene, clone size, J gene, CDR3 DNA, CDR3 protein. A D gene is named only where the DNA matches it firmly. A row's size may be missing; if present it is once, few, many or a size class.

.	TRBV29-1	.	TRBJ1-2	TGCAGCGTTGTCCTCAGCCGTTCCTATGGCTACACCTTC	CSVVLSRSYGYTF
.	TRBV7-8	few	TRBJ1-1	TGTGCCAGCAGCTTAGGGGTTGCCTACACTGAAGCTTTCTTT	CASSLGVAYTEAFF
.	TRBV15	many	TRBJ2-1	TGTGCCACCAGCAGAGATGGAGCCGGACCGGGTGAGCAGTTCTTC	CATSRDGAGPGEQFF
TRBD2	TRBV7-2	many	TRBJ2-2	TGTGCCAGCAGCTTACGTGGCGGGGGGGGCACCGGGGAGCTGTTTTTT	CASSLRGGGGTGELFF
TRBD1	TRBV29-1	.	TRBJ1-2	TGCAGCGTGACCTGGACAGGGGGCGCTTATGGCTACACCTTC	CSVTWTGGAYGYTF
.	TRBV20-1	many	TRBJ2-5	TGCAGTGCTAGAGTCGGGCAGGGGACCCAGTACTTC	CSARVGQGTQYF
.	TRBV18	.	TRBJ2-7	TGTGCCAGCTCACCACCCGGGACCCCTGGGTCCTACGAGCAGTACTTC	CASSPPGTPGSYEQYF
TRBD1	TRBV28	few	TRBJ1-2	TGTGCCAGCAGTGCCCCCGGGACAGCTAACTATGGCTACACCTTC	CASSAPGTANYGYTF
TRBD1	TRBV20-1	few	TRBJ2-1	TGCAGTGCTAGAGTCGTGGACAGGGGCTACAATGAGCAGTTCTTC	CSARVVDRGYNEQFF
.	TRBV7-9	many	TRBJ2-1	TGTGCCAGCAGCTTAGAAGCAGGGGTCGCCTACAATGAGCAGTTCTTC	CASSLEAGVAYNEQFF
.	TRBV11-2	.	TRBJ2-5	TGTGCCAGCAGCCCGCAGTTGATCGCAGAGACCCAGTACTTC	CASSPQLIAETQYF